This T cell receptor beta chain derives from a study of T-cell memory formation after mild COVID-19. For the study at large: Across donors, TCR clusters were largely donor specific. Study-wide results and caveats: Proof of SARS-CoV-2 specificity was absent for the second-wave clones that crested on day 37.

This clonotype came up a few times. Its antigen is unknown. MiXCR, run by TCRdb on the 5' RACE reads, gives a single entry per CDR3 protein. Among over 150,000 distinct CDR3 sequences listed, around a fifth were seen once. Germline CDR1 SQVTM, CDR2 ANQGSEA. V was shortened by 4 bases and J by 1 base, with 8 bases between the two germline ends. This CDR3 spans 14 amino acids. The source of this sequence is an adult woman who had mild COVID-19 (a few samples of this study predate the infection). Cell type and time point are not known. J is TRBJ2-6 and V is TRBV29-1; D gene ambiguous. The material sequenced was PBMCs or a T cell subset sorted from them (not recorded which). CDR3 loop: CSVGGHSGANVLTF. The CDR3 DNA follows: TGCAGCGTTGGGGGTCATTCTGGGGCCAACGTCCTGACTTTC.